This T cell receptor (beta chain) was recovered during a study of cytomegalovirus exposure and HLA in healthy donors. Study-level results: The study labeled fewer than 200 TCR beta chains cytomegalovirus-associated.

The primer mix had 60 Vbeta and 13 Jbeta primers. Here immunoSEQ multiplex PCR was the method, and the copy in TCRdb shows in-frame clones only, minus some. The data hold over 150,000 clones, with 78% observed a single time. CDR3 length: 15 residues. The V segment lost 5 bases and the J segment 7 bases; nucleotides outside the gene matches: 7. Germline CDR1 is SGHRS and CDR2 is YFSETQ. Regarding this clone: Its target is not known.

Sequenced sample: PBMCs. The sequence was obtained from a woman aged 45-65 years in good health and CMV-seropositive. The gene calls are TRBV5-1 and TRBJ2-2; 11 bases align to TRBD2. The CDR3 coding sequence is TGCGCCAGCAGTCCGCGGGGGACTAGCGGCGGGGAGCTGTTTTTT. This gives the protein CASSPRGTSGGELFF.